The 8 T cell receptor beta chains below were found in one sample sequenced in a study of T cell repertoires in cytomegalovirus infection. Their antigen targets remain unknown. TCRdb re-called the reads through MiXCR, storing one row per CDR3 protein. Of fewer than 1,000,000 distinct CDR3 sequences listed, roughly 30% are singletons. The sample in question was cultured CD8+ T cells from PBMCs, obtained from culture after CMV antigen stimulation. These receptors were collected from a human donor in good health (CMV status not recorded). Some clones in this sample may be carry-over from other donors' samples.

CDR3 residues: CASTREETQYF. The CDR3 coding sequence is TGTGCCAGCACCCGCGAAGAGACCCAGTACTTC. The rearrangement uses TRBV7-6 and TRBJ2-5; D ambiguous. CDR3 length: 11 amino acids. V was trimmed by 7 bases and J by 3 bases, leaving 6 bases between them. Germline V lookup: CDR1 SGHVS, CDR2 FNYEAQ.

The CDR3 DNA reads TGTGCCAGCAGCTTAACCCGGGGGGTCCTTGAGACCCAGTACTTC. Its protein is CASSLTRGVLETQYF. The rearrangement links TRBV7-9 to TRBJ2-5, with 7 bases that match TRBD2. Germline CDR1 reads SEHNR; CDR2 reads FQNEAQ (reference sequence). V was pared by 2 bases and J by 5 bases, with 8 bases of the junction left unmatched. The CDR3 extends over 15 amino acids.

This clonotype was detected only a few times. CDR3 sequence reads: CASSSYPDRGTEAFF. In DNA, the CDR3 is TGTGCCAGCAGTTCCTACCCCGACAGGGGGACTGAAGCTTTCTTT. This sequence joins TRBV6-6 and TRBJ1-1; 9 positions match TRBD1. The CDR3 covers 15 residues. Germline assignment: CDR1 MNHNY and CDR2 SVGAGI (reference sequence). Trimming took 4 bases from V and 5 from J; bases not matched to a gene: 8.

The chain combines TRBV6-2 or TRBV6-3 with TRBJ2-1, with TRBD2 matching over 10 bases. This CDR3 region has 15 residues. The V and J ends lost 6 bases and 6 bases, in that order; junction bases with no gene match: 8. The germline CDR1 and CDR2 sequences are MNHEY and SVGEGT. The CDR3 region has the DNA TGTGCCAGCAGGGAACTAGCGGGGTATGTCAATGAGCAGTTCTTC. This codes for CASRELAGYVNEQFF.

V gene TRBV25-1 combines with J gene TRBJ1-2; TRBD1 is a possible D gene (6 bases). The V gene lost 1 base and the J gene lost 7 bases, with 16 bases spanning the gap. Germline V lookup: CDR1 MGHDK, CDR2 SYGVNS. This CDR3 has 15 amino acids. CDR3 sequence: CASSEWNREVGGYTF. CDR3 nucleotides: TGTGCCAGCAGTGAATGGAACAGGGAAGTGGGTGGCTACACCTTC.

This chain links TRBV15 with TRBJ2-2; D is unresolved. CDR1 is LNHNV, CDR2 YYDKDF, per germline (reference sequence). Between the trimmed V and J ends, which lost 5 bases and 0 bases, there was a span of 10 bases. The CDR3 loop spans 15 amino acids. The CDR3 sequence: CATSHGDANTGELFF. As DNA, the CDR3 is TGTGCCACCAGCCATGGGGATGCGAACACCGGGGAGCTGTTTTTT.

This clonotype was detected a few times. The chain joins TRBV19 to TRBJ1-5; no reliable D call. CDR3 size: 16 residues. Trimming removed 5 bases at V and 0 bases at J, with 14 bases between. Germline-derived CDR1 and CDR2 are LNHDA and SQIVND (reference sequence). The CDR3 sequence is CASSPTGLYSNQPQHF. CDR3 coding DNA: TGTGCCAGTAGTCCCACCGGACTGTATAGCAATCAGCCCCAGCATTTT.

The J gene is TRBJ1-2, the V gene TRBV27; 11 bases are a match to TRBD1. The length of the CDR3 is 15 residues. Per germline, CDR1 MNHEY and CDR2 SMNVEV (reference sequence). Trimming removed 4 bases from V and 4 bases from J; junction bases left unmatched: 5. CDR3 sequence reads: CASSSGQGVGYGYTF. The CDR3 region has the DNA TGTGCCAGCAGTTCGGGACAGGGGGTAGGCTATGGCTACACCTTC.